This T cell receptor (beta chain) was captured in a study of T cells in tumors after PD-1 blockade. Study information: Patients had no prior checkpoint blockade, systemic immunosuppressants, or anti-cancer therapy within 4 weeks. A subset received ongoing vismodegib 150 mg daily alongside anti-PD-1 therapy. General study points: Some novel exhausted tumor clones appeared in pre-treatment blood, suggesting peripheral recruitment.

Of note for this clone: Its antigen is unidentified.

Only in-frame clones appear in the TCRdb table, and some are missing; sequencing was by immunoSEQ multiplex PCR. The sample holds 20,000 to 25,000 clones; around 80% are singletons and the top ten take roughly 25%. With 7 bases removed from V and 8 bases from J, the gap between germline ends came to 25 bases. Germline V gives CDR1 SGDLS, CDR2 YYNGEE. The CDR3 has 16 amino acids. This chain joins TRBV9 and TRBJ2-1; perhaps D is TRBD1 or TRBD2 (7 bases each). The sample consisted of PBMCs, taken before anti-PD-1 treatment. The origin of this receptor is a human donor with basal cell carcinoma. The CDR3 is CASAQTGSLGGDEQFF. CDR3 bases: TGTGCCAGCGCCCAGACAGGGAGCCTGGGAGGGGATGAGCAGTTCTTC.